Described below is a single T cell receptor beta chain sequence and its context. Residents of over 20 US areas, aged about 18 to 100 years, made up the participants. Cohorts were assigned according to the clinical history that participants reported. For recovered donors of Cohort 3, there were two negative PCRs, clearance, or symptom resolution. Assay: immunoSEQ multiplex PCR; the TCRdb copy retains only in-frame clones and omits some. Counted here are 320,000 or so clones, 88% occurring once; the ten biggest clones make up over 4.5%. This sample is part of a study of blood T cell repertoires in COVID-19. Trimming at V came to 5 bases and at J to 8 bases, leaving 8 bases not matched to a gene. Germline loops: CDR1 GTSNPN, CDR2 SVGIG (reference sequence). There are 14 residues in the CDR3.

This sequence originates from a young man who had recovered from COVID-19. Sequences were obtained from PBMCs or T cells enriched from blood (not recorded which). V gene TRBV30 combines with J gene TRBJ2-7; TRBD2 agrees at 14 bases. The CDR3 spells CAWSYGTSGGKQYF. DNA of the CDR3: TGTGCCTGGTCATACGGGACTAGCGGGGGTAAGCAGTACTTC.